This T cell receptor (beta chain) was identified during a study of T cell responses to AZD1222 COVID-19 vaccine (dated by TCRdb to about 2021). Regarding the study in general: AZD1222 recipients whose second dose came at about 4 weeks and those whose second dose came at about 12 weeks were combined into one group, since spike-specific TCR depth and breadth did not differ between the two schedules. A total of 233 trial participants underwent TCR sequencing, of whom 207 received two doses of AZD1222 and about 25 received two doses of the MenACWY control vaccine. Trial participants were enrolled by age into subgroups of 18-55, 56-69 and 70-plus years, and 148, 28 and 57 TCR-sequenced participants, respectively, were included in these subgroups. Broad study findings and their caveats: Conclusions about previously exposed vaccinees are limited, since just five to seven AZD1222 recipients were seropositive for SARS-CoV-2 at baseline. The whole spike protein was spanned by vaccine-associated CD4 TCRs, and dominant responses were seen in regions 160-218 and 743-854. After two AZD1222 doses, both the breadth and the depth of spike-specific TCRs were significantly higher than at day 0 and than in MenACWY recipients. Participants were mostly white British, with more females than males. The authors suggested clonal diversity may have been underestimated. Reportedly, almost half of the unique spike-specific TCRs recognized epitopes lying outside the regions that are mutated in the B.1.351 and B.1.1.7 variants. The 56-69-year group was small, and its depth increase did not reach significance, likely because of low power. No day 14 peak-response samples were available, so repertoires were characterized only after the peak T cell response.

Notes on this clone: What antigen it recognizes has not been identified. No much larger clone is present one base from it, and per-base qualities are unavailable.

The CDR3 regions of human TCRbeta chains were subjected to immunosequencing. Per the original workflow: Repertoire TCRs were matched against a reference library of SARS-CoV-2-specific TCRs generated with the MIRA antigen-specificity platform. Breadth was defined as the fraction of unique TCRs that were SARS-CoV-2-associated. Depth was defined as the fraction of total T cells that were SARS-CoV-2-associated. Using the MIRA data, each spike-specific TCR was mapped to the spike region that the TCR reacts to and placed in a CD4 or CD8 class. Log10-transformed breadth and depth values were compared by one-way ANOVA with Sidak's multiple comparisons tests. The table comes from immuneACCESS by way of TCRdb, which keeps in-frame sequences with V and J called. Part of the clones is missing from these tables; in studies checked, under half for an unresolved V gene and the rest for unknown reasons. V, J and clone size were drawn from that table, and D and trimming were deduced from the DNA. A total of roughly 120,000 clones appear in this sample, around 90% of them only once. The ten top clones hold 6.5% to 9% of the sample.

This specimen's time point label, per the study, means: baseline before first vaccination. The vaccinee samples were drawn from two UK trials, COV001 and COV002, one of which was a single-blind randomized controlled phase 2/3 trial testing AZD1222 (ChAdOx1 nCoV-19) in healthy adults. For TCRbeta chain sequencing, PBMC samples from trial participants were taken at day 0 and at day 28 after the second dose. The CDR3 runs 16 residues from the cysteine to the phenylalanine. The retained sequence is limited to the CDR3, 48 bases, with the frame set at the first base. V is trimmed back by 5 bases and J by 8 bases, and the junction contains 11 bases that no gene match accounts for. CDR1 MDHEN and CDR2 SYDVKM are derived from the germline V gene.

This sequence uses TRBV28 and TRBJ2-2, with 10 bases aligning to TRBD1. This TCR came from an adult in good health. Sequencing was performed on peripheral blood, taken on day 0 of AZD1222 vaccination. The CDR3 protein: CASSQPGQGYMGELFF. DNA sequence: TGTGCCAGCAGTCAACCGGGACAGGGGTACATGGGGGAGCTGTTTTTT. The CDR3, completed at both ends by the reference TRBV28 and TRBJ2-2 genes, gives the full variable domain DVKVTQSSRYLVKRTGEKVFLECVQDMDHENMFWYRQDPGLGLRLIYFSYDVKMKEKGDIPEGYSVSREKKERFSLILESASTNQTSMYLCASSQPGQGYMGELFFGEGSRLTVL.